What follows are 23 T cell receptor beta chains derived from one specimen sequenced in a study of CD8 T cells in ankylosing spondylitis. The study's findings and limits: Ankylosing spondylitis blood appeared to carry a characteristic TCR beta motif of under ten highly homologous variants.

Their recognized antigens are unknown. One entry per CDR3 protein results from TCRdb running MiXCR on the 5' RACE reads. The data hold a few hundred thousand distinct CDR3 sequences, with 15% to 20% observed a single time. Sequencing was performed on blood, either unsorted or a sorted T cell fraction (not recorded which). These TCRs come from a male donor with ankylosing spondylitis.

CDR3 region: CAISSSREESYEQYF. The CDR3 DNA reads TGTGCCATCAGTTCAAGCAGGGAAGAGTCCTACGAGCAGTACTTC. The chain carries TRBV10-3 and TRBJ2-7; TRBD1 is a possible D gene (5 bases). This CDR3 spans 15 amino acids. Germline V CDR1 and CDR2: ENHRY, SYGVKD. V dropped 5 bases and J dropped 1 base, with 15 bases sitting between them.

The V gene is TRBV30, the J gene TRBJ1-5; D remains unclear. V was cut by 1 base and J by 3 bases, with 10 bases left in between. CDR3 length equals 14 residues. The germline V gene encodes CDR1 GTSNPN and CDR2 SVGIG (reference sequence). The CDR3: CAWSAGSSNQPQHF. The CDR3 coding sequence is TGTGCCTGGAGTGCGGGAAGCTCCAATCAGCCCCAGCATTTT.

This clonotype was counted only a few times. The chain employs TRBV27 and TRBJ2-4; D gene ambiguous. Germline V lookup: CDR1 MNHEY, CDR2 SMNVEV (reference sequence). The V and J ends lost 4 bases and 0 bases respectively, with 7 bases between them. CDR3 length: 14 amino acids. CDR3 sequence reads: CASSSELAKNIQYF. The CDR3 DNA sequence: TGTGCCAGCAGTTCGGAACTAGCCAAAAACATTCAGTACTTC.

As DNA, the CDR3 is TGTGCCAGCAGTGCCGACTACGGGGTCTACAATGAGCAGTTCTTC. This codes for CASSADYGVYNEQFF. The rearrangement joins TRBV12-3 or TRBV12-4 to TRBJ2-1, with D tentatively TRBD2 (5 bases). CDR3 length equals 15 residues. V lost 5 bases and J lost 3, with 14 bases in between.

This clonotype was found a few times. CDR3 in DNA: TGTGCCAGCAGCTTAGCCCCAGGGGGGCTTAATGAAAAACTGTTTTTT. This gives the protein CASSLAPGGLNEKLFF. The V gene is TRBV7-9, the J gene TRBJ1-4; 7 bases are shared with TRBD1. Germline-derived CDR1 and CDR2 are SEHNR and FQNEAQ (reference sequence). CDR3 length equals 16 residues. V gave up 0 bases and J gave up 4 bases; unmatched junction bases: 5. The full variable domain, with the rest looked up from reference TRBV7-9 and TRBJ1-4, is DTGVSQNPRHKITKRGQNVTFRCDPISEHNRLYWYRQTLGQGPEFLTYFQNEAQLEKSRLLSDRFSAERPKGSFSTLEIQRTEQGDSAMYLCASSLAPGGLNEKLFFGSGTQLSVL.

This clonotype has a handful of counts. The CDR3 protein is CASSASGSYEQYF. DNA for the CDR3: TGTGCCAGCTCCGCTAGCGGCTCCTACGAGCAGTACTTC. The V and J genes are TRBV18 and TRBJ2-7; the match to TRBD2 covers 7 bases. The V and J ends lost 6 bases and 0 bases, in that order; junction bases with no gene match: 2. The CDR3 spans 13 residues. The germline V gene encodes CDR1 KGHSH and CDR2 LQKENI.

The J gene is TRBJ1-4, the V gene TRBV12-3 or TRBV12-4; perhaps TRBD1 as D (6 bases). The V gene lost 4 bases and the J gene lost 4 bases, with 10 bases spanning the gap. The CDR3 covers 14 residues. Here the CDR3 reads CASSSDRNNEKLFF. CDR3 bases: TGTGCCAGCAGTTCCGACAGGAATAATGAAAAACTGTTTTTT.

This clonotype was seen more than once but under ten times. The chain has TRBV5-6 and TRBJ2-1; 9 bases are a match to TRBD2. This CDR3 comprises 16 residues. Looked up from germline, CDR1 is SGHDT and CDR2 is YYEEEE. The V segment lost 0 bases and the J segment 7 bases; nucleotides outside the gene matches: 8. The CDR3 DNA reads as TGTGCCAGCAGCTTGGCTTTAGCGGGAGCTTTTAATGAGCAGTTCTTC. Translation: CASSLALAGAFNEQFF.

V and J are TRBV7-9 and TRBJ1-1, with TRBD1 as a possible D gene (5 bases). V was clipped by 3 bases and J by 8 bases, with 10 bases between them. The CDR3 length is 12 residues. Germline V CDR1 and CDR2: SEHNR, FQNEAQ (reference sequence). The CDR3 loop is CASSFGAVEAFF. CDR3 nucleotides: TGTGCCAGCAGCTTTGGGGCTGTCGAAGCTTTCTTT.

The chain couples TRBV5-1 to TRBJ2-7, with D possibly being TRBD1 (6 bases). The CDR3 covers 16 residues. In germline, CDR1 is SGHRS, CDR2 YFSETQ. V lost 4 bases to trimming and J lost 9 bases, with 26 bases between them. CDR3 bases: TGCGCCAGCAGCCCAGTAACAGGGATTGCCTTCCTCGTGCAGTACTTC. Protein: CASSPVTGIAFLVQYF.

V usage is TRBV19 and J usage is TRBJ2-3, with TRBD2 matching over 8 bases. Germline V CDR1 and CDR2: LNHDA, SQIVND (reference sequence). This CDR3 comprises 17 residues. Germline trimming cut 4 bases from V and 4 bases from J; bases unmatched to any gene: 13. The CDR3 here is CASSTLVRGEGADTQYF. CDR3 in DNA: TGTGCCAGTAGTACCCTGGTGCGGGGGGAAGGTGCAGATACGCAGTATTTT.

This clonotype was found a few times. The V call is TRBV9, the J call TRBJ2-1; a possible D gene is TRBD2 (6 bases). Germline lookup yields CDR1 SGDLS and CDR2 YYNGEE. Trimming stripped 1 base from V and 6 bases from J, with 17 bases between. The CDR3 is made up of 16 amino acids. CDR3 sequence (DNA): TGTGCCAGCAGCGTACAGGGCGCGGCGGGGATCAATGAGCAGTTCTTC. It translates to CASSVQGAAGINEQFF.

This clonotype was observed a few times. The V and J genes are TRBV7-9 and TRBJ2-3; no definite D call. The CDR3 is 14 amino acids. Deletions cut 5 bases from V and 1 base from J, with 10 bases between. The germline CDR1 and CDR2 sequences are SEHNR and FQNEAQ (reference sequence). DNA for the CDR3: TGTGCCAGCAGCCCCACGGCTGGCACAGATACGCAGTATTTT. Translated: CASSPTAGTDTQYF.

This clonotype was picked up many times. The J gene is TRBJ1-1, the V gene TRBV12-3 or TRBV12-4; D possibly corresponds to TRBD1 (5 bases). V lost 4 bases and J 5 bases, leaving 17 bases between the germline ends. The CDR3 is 15 amino acids. Written as DNA, the CDR3 is TGTGCCAGCAGTTCCCAGGGTCCCGATGGGACTGAAGCTTTCTTT. Its translation: CASSSQGPDGTEAFF.

This CDR3 reads CSARDARDVRETQYF. CDR3 in DNA: TGCAGTGCTAGAGATGCAAGAGATGTACGGGAGACCCAGTACTTC. V usage is TRBV20-1 and J usage is TRBJ2-5; D uncertain. This CDR3 is built from 15 residues. Trimming pared 0 bases from V and 5 bases from J, leaving 16 bases between. The germline gives CDR1 DFQATT, CDR2 SNEGSKA (reference sequence).

Only a few counts were recorded for this clonotype. The chain combines TRBV27 with TRBJ2-2; the match to TRBD1 covers 7 bases. Germline V gene lookup returns CDR1 MNHEY and CDR2 SMNVEV (reference sequence). Unmatched junction bases numbered 6, after V lost 2 bases and J lost 6 bases. The CDR3 is 15 amino acids. The CDR3 region is CASSLQAQGSGELFF. CDR3 in DNA: TGTGCCAGCAGTTTACAAGCACAGGGGTCCGGGGAGCTGTTTTTT.

The chain uses TRBV19 and TRBJ2-1; no definite D call. Germline CDR1 is LNHDA and CDR2 is SQIVND (reference sequence). The CDR3 contains 13 residues. V lost 3 bases and J lost 6, with 9 bases in between. The CDR3 bases are TGTGCCAGTAGTATTCCTGTCCCCAATGAGCAGTTCTTC. Protein product: CASSIPVPNEQFF.

This clonotype showed up just a few times. This chain links TRBV5-1 with TRBJ1-1; weak D call: TRBD1 (5 bases). Germline CDR1 SGHRS, CDR2 YFSETQ. The V gene lost 0 bases and the J gene lost 6 bases, with 15 bases spanning the gap. The CDR3 extends over 15 amino acids. CDR3 in DNA: TGCGCCAGCAGCTTGGGATTAGGGGCGTCTCCTGAAGCTTTCTTT. Amino acid sequence: CASSLGLGASPEAFF.

The rearrangement links TRBV27 to TRBJ2-7, with a weak D call TRBD1 (6 bases). V shed 4 bases and J shed 4 bases, with 14 bases lying between them. Germline loops: CDR1 MNHEY, CDR2 SMNVEV (reference sequence). This CDR3 contains 14 residues. Written as DNA, the CDR3 is TGTGCCAGCAGTTCGCCGGACAGCCCTTACGAGCAGTACTTC. This codes for CASSSPDSPYEQYF.

The chain links TRBV4-1 to TRBJ2-1; 8 bases are a match to TRBD2. With V trimmed by 1 base and J by 9 bases, 5 bases remained unmatched. The CDR3 extends over 14 amino acids. Germline V lookup: CDR1 MGHRA, CDR2 YSYEKL. In DNA, the CDR3 is TGCGCCAGCAGCCAAGTGACGGCGGGAGGTGAGCAGTTCTTC. Translation: CASSQVTAGGEQFF.

Remarks on this clonotype: Sequence at one end of the junction differs from germline and may be a read error. J is TRBJ2-4 and V is TRBV20-1; D possibly corresponds to TRBD2 (6 bases). Germline CDR1 DFQATT, CDR2 SNEGSKA (reference sequence). CDR3 length: 13 amino acids. The CDR3 nucleotides read TGCAGTCCTAGCGTTCTAGCCAAAAACATTCAGTACTTC. Amino acids: CSPSVLAKNIQYF.

The chain is built from TRBV27 and TRBJ2-2, with D uncertain. V lost 8 bases and J lost 6, with 16 bases in between. The CDR3 runs to 14 residues. CDR1 is MNHEY, CDR2 SMNVEV, per germline (reference sequence). The CDR3 nucleotides read TGTGCCAGCGGTGCCGGGTCGTCGGCCGGGGAGCTGTTTTTT. This translates into CASGAGSSAGELFF.

This clonotype occurred a few times. The V call is TRBV4-1, the J call TRBJ2-7; D is unclear. This CDR3 is built from 15 residues. V was trimmed by 0 bases and J by 0 bases, leaving 9 bases between them. Germline CDR1 is MGHRA and CDR2 is YSYEKL. CDR3 region: CASSQETRSSYEQYF. DNA for the CDR3: TGCGCCAGCAGCCAAGAGACCAGGAGCTCCTACGAGCAGTACTTC.